Below are 14 T cell receptor beta chains sequenced from a single sample in a study of cytomegalovirus exposure and HLA in healthy donors. The primer mix had 60 Vbeta and 13 Jbeta primers. Data came from immunoSEQ multiplex PCR; TCRdb stores just in-frame clones and leaves some out. The sample has approximately 150,000 clones, approximately 82% seen once; the top ten hold just under 5%. The sequenced sample was PBMCs. These receptor sequences come from a male donor in good health and CMV-seronegative.

CDR3 loop: CASSRGGVKNTIYF. The CDR3 DNA reads TGTGCCAGCAGCCGCGGGGGGGTGAAAAACACCATATATTTT. The chain joins TRBV7-2 to TRBJ1-3; D may be TRBD1 (5 bases). Germline assignment: CDR1 SGHTA and CDR2 FQGNSA. V gave up 5 bases and J gave up 6 bases, with 14 bases separating them. The CDR3 length is 14 residues.

As to this clone: Its ends do not fully match the called genes, so a read error is possible. This chain connects TRBV27 to TRBJ2-7, with 8 bases identical to TRBD1. The germline CDR1 and CDR2 sequences are MNHEY and SMNVEV (reference sequence). The CDR3 is 15 amino acids. CDR3 amino acids: CASSPMDRDLYGQYF. CDR3 DNA: TGTGCCAGCAGTCCTATGGACAGGGATCTCTACGGGCAGTACTTC.

The chain carries TRBV2 and TRBJ1-1, with D unresolved. This CDR3 spans 12 amino acids. CDR1 is SNHLY, CDR2 FYNNEI, per germline. The V gene lost 0 bases and the J gene lost 7 bases, with 6 bases spanning the gap. Here the CDR3 DNA reads TGTGCCAGCAGTGAAGCGCGGGTTGAAGCTTTCTTT. It specifies CASSEARVEAFF. Together with reference TRBV2 and TRBJ1-1, the CDR3 gives the full variable domain: EPEVTQTPSHQVTQMGQEVILRCVPISNHLYFYWYRQILGQKVEFLVSFYNNEISEKSEIFDDQFSVERPDGSNFTLKIRSTKLEDSAMYFCASSEARVEAFFGQGTRLTVV.

The chain employs TRBV10-3 and TRBJ1-4; D unclear. V was shortened by 0 bases and J by 1 base, with 6 bases between the two germline ends. The CDR3 has 15 amino acids. Germline assignment: CDR1 ENHRY and CDR2 SYGVKD. For the CDR3, the DNA is TGTGCCATCAGTGAGTCGTCCAGAACTAATGAAAAACTGTTTTTT. Protein: CAISESSRTNEKLFF.

This rearrangement joins TRBV11-2 to TRBJ1-6; tentatively, D is TRBD1 (5 bases). Germline CDR1 SGHAT, CDR2 FQNNGV. This CDR3 has 16 residues. V was cut by 5 bases and J by 6 bases, with 17 bases left in between. The CDR3: CASSQSRRGSNSPLHF. CDR3 in DNA: TGTGCCAGCAGCCAGAGTCGGAGGGGCTCTAATTCACCCCTCCACTTT.

This clone is a singleton in its sample. J is TRBJ1-3 and V is TRBV5-1, with TRBD1 identical over 9 bases. Germline V gives CDR1 SGHRS, CDR2 YFSETQ. The CDR3 extends over 18 amino acids. V shed 0 bases and J 1 base; nucleotides not matched to a gene: 8. The CDR3 DNA follows: TGCGCCAGCAGCTTGGAGGCGACAGGGGGTGAATCTGGAAACACCATATATTTT. Translated, it gives CASSLEATGGESGNTIYF.

The genes are TRBV25-1 and TRBJ2-1; 8 nucleotides agree with TRBD2. The germline CDR1 and CDR2 sequences are MGHDK and SYGVNS. V was clipped by 4 bases and J by 2 bases; unmatched bases: 4. The CDR3 length is 15 residues. For the CDR3, the DNA is TGTGCCAGCAGTGTAAGCGGGGGTGCCTACAATGAGCAGTTCTTC. As protein: CASSVSGGAYNEQFF.

J is TRBJ2-7 and V is TRBV27; 7 nucleotides match TRBD1. The germline V gene has CDR1 MNHEY and CDR2 SMNVEV (reference sequence). With 3 bases clipped from V and 3 bases from J, the junction kept 5 bases outside the gene matches. The CDR3 covers 14 residues. The CDR3 protein is CASSFTPGGYEQYF. Written as DNA, the CDR3 is TGTGCCAGCAGTTTTACCCCAGGGGGCTACGAGCAGTACTTC.

This chain connects TRBV4-2 to TRBJ2-4; D is unresolved. V lost 0 bases and J 0 bases, leaving 12 bases between the germline ends. The CDR3 spans 17 residues. CDR1 and CDR2 from the germline V gene are LGHNA and YNFKEQ. The CDR3 bases are TGTGCCAGCAGCCAAGAGGCAGGCCCGATAGCCAAAAACATTCAGTACTTC. Its protein is CASSQEAGPIAKNIQYF.

The CDR3 region has the DNA TGCGCCAGCATTTTAGGACTAGCCTATTCCTACGAGCAGTACTTC. Translated, it gives CASILGLAYSYEQYF. The rearrangement uses TRBV10-2 and TRBJ2-7, with 8 positions matching TRBD2. Germline V gene lookup returns CDR1 WSHSY and CDR2 SAAADI. The CDR3 consists of 15 residues. V shed 7 bases, J shed 1 base, and the junction held 9 bases outside the gene matches.

This chain uses TRBV6-4 with TRBJ1-1; TRBD1 might be the D (6 bases). V was shortened by 6 bases and J by 8 bases, with 16 bases between the two germline ends. The CDR3 contains 13 residues. From germline, CDR1 is MRHNA and CDR2 SNTAGT. The chain's CDR3 is CASSFRGHREAFF. CDR3 nucleotide sequence: TGTGCCAGCAGCTTTCGGGGACACAGGGAAGCTTTCTTT.

The sample holds a few counts of this clone. The genes are TRBV9 and TRBJ1-2; no definite D call. Looked up from germline, CDR1 is SGDLS and CDR2 is YYNGEE. CDR3 length: 14 amino acids. The germline V and J ends were trimmed by 3 bases and 7 bases, with 16 bases remaining between them. The CDR3 nucleotides are TGTGCCAGCAGCGCCGGACTGCTGGCCTCTGGCTACACCTTC. This gives the protein CASSAGLLASGYTF.

This clone occurred a few times. This chain connects TRBV19 to TRBJ1-1; 8 bases line up with TRBD1. The ends lost 3 bases at V and 5 bases at J; junction bases unmatched: 5. The CDR3 loop spans 14 amino acids. The germline V gene has CDR1 LNHDA and CDR2 SQIVND (reference sequence). The CDR3 DNA is TGTGCCAGTAGTATTACAGGGGGGGGAACTGAAGCTTTCTTT. The encoded protein is CASSITGGGTEAFF.

The chain carries TRBV7-9 and TRBJ2-1; 11 bases align to TRBD2. Germline V gene lookup returns CDR1 SEHNR and CDR2 FQNEAQ (reference sequence). The J segment lost 7 bases and the V segment lost 4 bases, leaving 3 bases of the junction unmatched. The CDR3 spans 14 residues. CDR3 sequence: CASSYSGGANEQFF. In DNA form, the CDR3 reads TGTGCCAGCAGCTATAGCGGGGGGGCGAATGAGCAGTTCTTC. Combining the CDR3 with reference TRBV7-9 and TRBJ2-1 gives the whole variable domain DTGVSQNPRHKITKRGQNVTFRCDPISEHNRLYWYRQTLGQGPEFLTYFQNEAQLEKSRLLSDRFSAERPKGSFSTLEIQRTEQGDSAMYLCASSYSGGANEQFFGPGTRLTVL.